This TCR beta chain originates from a study of blood T cell repertoires in COVID-19. The repertoire was sequenced with immunoSEQ multiplex PCR; TCRdb's copy has only in-frame clones and lacks some. There are fewer than 300,000 clones in the sample; approximately 93% occur only once, and over 2% lies in the top ten. The material sequenced was peripheral blood. This clonotype was sampled from a woman in her 30s with COVID-19, enrolled during active disease.

The CDR3 loop reads CASRSVGNQPQHF. CDR3 sequence (DNA): TGTGCCAGCAGATCAGTTGGCAATCAGCCCCAGCATTTT. This sequence joins TRBV2 and TRBJ1-5; no definite D call. V was clipped by 6 bases and J by 2 bases, with 8 bases between them. CDR1 and CDR2 from the germline V gene are SNHLY and FYNNEI. The length of the CDR3 is 13 residues.